This TCR beta chain was captured in a study of CD8 T cells in ankylosing spondylitis (dated by TCRdb to 2016 to 2017). Regarding the research as a whole: T cell receptor beta repertoires were profiled in healthy donors and ankylosing spondylitis patients so that disease-linked TCR variants could be found. The full study cohort comprised around 25 ankylosing spondylitis patients and over a hundred healthy donors. Peripheral blood was sampled, and synovial fluid was additionally collected from ankylosing spondylitis patients. Overall study results and their limits: According to the report, matched synovial fluid samples from ankylosing spondylitis patients were significantly enriched for the disease-linked clones. Some motif variants were previously reported in synovial fluid and blood of reactive arthritis patients, suggesting common disease-initiation mechanisms. Blood from ankylosing spondylitis patients appeared to be characterized by a TCR beta motif composed of several highly homologous amino acid variants. In peripheral blood, the disease-linked clones were found at relatively low frequencies and had a CD8+ phenotype.

Sequenced on an Illumina HiSeq 2500. TCR beta libraries were prepared by quantitative 5'-RACE with molecular barcodes. The paper's data handling went like this. Disease-linked TCR variants were identified with a new computational method built on a probabilistic model of VDJ rearrangement. Using fastp at Q25 and MiXCR, TCRdb reprocessed the public reads and kept productive beta chains. Rows are combined by CDR3 protein, so each entry shows the most common genes and DNA. The V and J calls and clone size are TCRdb's, not the authors'. Here the sample has approximately 90,000 distinct CDR3 sequences; almost 8.5% occur a single time. The ten largest clones take up around 10% of the sample. Reading from cysteine to phenylalanine, the CDR3 counts 13 amino acids. The sequence is cut down to CDR3 DNA, 39 bases in frame from base 1. CDR1 and CDR2 were assigned from the germline V gene as SGHRS and YFSETQ. The junction carries 8 bases between V and J, which are trimmed by 0 bases and 5 bases respectively.

This clonotype was detected many times. No cognate antigen has been identified for it. The record has no base qualities; no much larger clone is one base away. Recombination connected TRBV5-1 to TRBJ2-5; tentative D gene TRBD2, with 6 bases matching. The source is a male donor with ankylosing spondylitis or in good health (not recorded which). Sequencing was performed on blood, either unsorted or a sorted T cell fraction (not recorded which). The sequenced DNA is TGCGCCAGCAGCTTGGGACTAGTGGAGACCCAGTACTTC. Translated, it gives CASSLGLVETQYF.